This section outlines one T cell receptor beta chain sequence together with its context. What antigen it recognizes has not been identified. It may be a read error: a sequence one base away is much more abundant. CDR3 length: 16 amino acids, cysteine to phenylalanine. Only the CDR3 DNA stays, 48 bases, in frame from base 1. Sequences LNHDA (CDR1) and SQIVND (CDR2) are obtained from the germline V gene (reference sequence). Libraries of naive CD8 T cells were built from anywhere between about 20,000 and 1,000,000 sorted cells, with 10%, 30% or 50% of the purified RNA used. Naive CD8 T cells were FACS-sorted as CD8+CD4-CCR7+CD45RA+ on a BD FACSAria II into RLT Plus buffer. To test detection sensitivity, Jurkat RNA equal to ten TCR copies was added to samples of about 19,000-1,100,000 naive CD8 T cells. Enrichment of CD8 T cells was performed with RosetteSep CD8+ T Cell Enrichment Cocktail and Ficoll-Paque, after which ACK red cell lysis was carried out.

Library preparation employed PCR. Sequencer: NextSeq 500. Bulk TCR libraries were generated as previously described, with the TCR primers listed in Table S5 used. Purification of total RNA was performed with the Qiagen AllPrep DNA/RNA kit. Before analysis, reads from multiple sequencing runs of the same library were pooled. In the original analysis: Reads were retained only if their TCR constant sequence matched exactly, and those retained reads were trimmed to 150 nt and grouped according to their 12-nt molecular barcodes. Within each barcode group, reads were sub-clustered at a 15% Levenshtein threshold, and quality-weighted consensus sequences were built per RNA molecule. Non-functional sequences were filtered out, along with any lower-count sequence sitting one edit away from another sequence. On the basis of fitting two negative binomial distributions, barcode sub-clusters with fewer than 20% of the maximum read count were discarded. TCRdb reworked the public reads: Q25 trimming with fastp, MiXCR clone assembly, productive beta chains retained. Entries that share a CDR3 protein sequence are merged under the most common genes and DNA. The V and J calls, along with clone size, are taken from TCRdb and not from the paper's own processing. The sample records some 580,000 distinct CDR3 sequences, over 25% of which are singletons. The top ten constitute about 0.73% of the sample.

The record originates from a study of molecular identifiers for immune sequencing clone quantification (dated by TCRdb to 2016 to 2019). In terms of the full investigation: For a replicate experiment, RNA from around 20,000 or 100,000 naive CD8 T cells was divided into five aliquots, of which four were sequenced. This methods study benchmarked molecular-identifier clustering-based TCR repertoire sequencing (MIDCIRS) and TCR RNA copy counting, using CD8 T cells to do so. Overall results and qualifications from the work: A single cell's worth of spiked-in Jurkat TCR RNA was reported detectable even among under 1.3 million naive CD8 T cells. Naive libraries contained spiked-in Jurkat TCR RNA (roughly 10 copies' worth), which is not part of the donor repertoire. Without barcode sub-clustering, chimeric consensus sequences inflated TCR diversity; chimeras reached as high as 47%. Modeling gave about 3 recovered TCR RNA copies per cell versus 8 to 10 by digital PCR, implying approximately 32% capture efficiency. In CMV-specific effector cells, clones with more than 20 RNA copies accounted for over 97% of molecules, whereas in naive cells such clones accounted for under 1%. Highly expanded clone sizes could be underestimated because identical TCR molecules may share a barcode.

The chain was built from TRBV19 and TRBJ2-1, and perhaps TRBD2 as D gene, on 6 matching bases. Specimen: naive CD8+ T cells from blood, with Jurkat cell RNA spiked in. In the paper's terms, the cell subset or site label means: FACS-sorted CD8+CD4-CCR7+CD45RA+ naive T cells. The clonotype comes from a human donor in good health. Some libraries in this study had Jurkat cell RNA spiked in. The CDR3 here reads CASSSDRGSSYNERFF. The base sequence is TGTGCCAGTAGCAGCGATCGGGGGAGCTCCTACAATGAGCGGTTCTTC.